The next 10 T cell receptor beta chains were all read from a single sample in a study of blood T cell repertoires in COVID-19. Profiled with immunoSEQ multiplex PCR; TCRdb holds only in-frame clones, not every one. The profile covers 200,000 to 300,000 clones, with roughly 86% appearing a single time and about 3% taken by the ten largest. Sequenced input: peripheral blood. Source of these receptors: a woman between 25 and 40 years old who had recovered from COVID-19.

CDR3 DNA sequence: TGTGCCAGCAGTGACTCCTCCCAGGGGGGATGCAATCAGCCCCAGCATTTT. This gives the protein CASSDSSQGGCNQPQHF. The rearrangement uses TRBV6-4 and TRBJ1-5; 7 nucleotides align to TRBD1. V gave up 0 bases and J gave up 2 bases; unmatched junction bases: 7. CDR1 and CDR2 from the germline V gene are MRHNA and SNTAGT. The CDR3 consists of 17 residues.

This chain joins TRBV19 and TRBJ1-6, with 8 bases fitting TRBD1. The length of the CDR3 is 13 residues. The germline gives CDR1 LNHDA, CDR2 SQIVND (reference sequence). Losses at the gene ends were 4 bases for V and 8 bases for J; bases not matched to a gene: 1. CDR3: CASSNRGYSPLHF. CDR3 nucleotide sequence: TGTGCCAGTAGTAACAGGGGGTATTCACCCCTCCACTTT.

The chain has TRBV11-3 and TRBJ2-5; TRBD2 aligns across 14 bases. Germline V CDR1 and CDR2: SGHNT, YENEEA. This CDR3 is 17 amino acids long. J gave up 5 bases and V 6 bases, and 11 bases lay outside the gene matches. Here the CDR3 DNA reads TGTGCCAGCAGACCAACCAGGACTAGCGGGGGGTTGGAGACCCAGTACTTC. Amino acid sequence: CASRPTRTSGGLETQYF.

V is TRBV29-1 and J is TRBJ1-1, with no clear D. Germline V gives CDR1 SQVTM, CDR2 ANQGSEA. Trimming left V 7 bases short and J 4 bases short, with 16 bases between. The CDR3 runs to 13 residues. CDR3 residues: CSGAGRLGTEAFF. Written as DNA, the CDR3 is TGCAGCGGGGCAGGAAGGCTGGGCACTGAAGCTTTCTTT.

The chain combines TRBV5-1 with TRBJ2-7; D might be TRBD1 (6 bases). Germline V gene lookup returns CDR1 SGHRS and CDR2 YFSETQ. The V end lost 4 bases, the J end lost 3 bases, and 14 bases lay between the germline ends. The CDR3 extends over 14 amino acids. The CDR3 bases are TGCGCCAGCAGCACCGGACAGAGAAACTACGAGCAGTACTTC. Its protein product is CASSTGQRNYEQYF.

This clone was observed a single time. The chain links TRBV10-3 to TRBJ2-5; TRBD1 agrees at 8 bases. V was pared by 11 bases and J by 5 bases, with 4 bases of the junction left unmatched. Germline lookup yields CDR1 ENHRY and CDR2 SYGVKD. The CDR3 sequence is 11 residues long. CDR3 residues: CAARQGETQYF. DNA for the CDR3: TGTGCCGCACGACAGGGGGAGACCCAGTACTTC.

The CDR3 coding sequence is TGCGCCAGCAGTTCAGGGTTAACCCAAGAGACCCAGTACTTC. It encodes CASSSGLTQETQYF. The chain couples TRBV5-1 to TRBJ2-5; maybe TRBD1 (5 bases). The germline V gene has CDR1 SGHRS and CDR2 YFSETQ. Trimming pared 5 bases from V and 1 base from J, leaving 12 bases between. The CDR3 contains 14 residues.

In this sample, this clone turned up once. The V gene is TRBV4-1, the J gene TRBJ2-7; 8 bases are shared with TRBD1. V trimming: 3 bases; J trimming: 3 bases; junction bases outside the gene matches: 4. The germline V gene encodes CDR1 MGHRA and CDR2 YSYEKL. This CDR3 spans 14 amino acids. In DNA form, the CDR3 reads TGCGCCAGCAGCCAGGGACAGGCCCGCTACGAGCAGTACTTC. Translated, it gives CASSQGQARYEQYF.

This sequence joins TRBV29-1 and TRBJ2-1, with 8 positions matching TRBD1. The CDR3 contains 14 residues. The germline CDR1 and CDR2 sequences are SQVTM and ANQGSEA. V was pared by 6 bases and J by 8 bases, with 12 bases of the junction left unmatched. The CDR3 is CSVLDRALSYEQFF. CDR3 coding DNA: TGCAGCGTCCTGGACAGGGCCTTGTCCTATGAGCAGTTCTTC.

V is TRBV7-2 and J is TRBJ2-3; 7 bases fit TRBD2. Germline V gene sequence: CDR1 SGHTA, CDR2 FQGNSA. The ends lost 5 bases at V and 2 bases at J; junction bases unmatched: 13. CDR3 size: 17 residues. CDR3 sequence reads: CASSPTLLADLTDTQYF. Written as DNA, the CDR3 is TGTGCCAGCAGCCCAACCCTCCTAGCGGATCTCACAGATACGCAGTATTTT.